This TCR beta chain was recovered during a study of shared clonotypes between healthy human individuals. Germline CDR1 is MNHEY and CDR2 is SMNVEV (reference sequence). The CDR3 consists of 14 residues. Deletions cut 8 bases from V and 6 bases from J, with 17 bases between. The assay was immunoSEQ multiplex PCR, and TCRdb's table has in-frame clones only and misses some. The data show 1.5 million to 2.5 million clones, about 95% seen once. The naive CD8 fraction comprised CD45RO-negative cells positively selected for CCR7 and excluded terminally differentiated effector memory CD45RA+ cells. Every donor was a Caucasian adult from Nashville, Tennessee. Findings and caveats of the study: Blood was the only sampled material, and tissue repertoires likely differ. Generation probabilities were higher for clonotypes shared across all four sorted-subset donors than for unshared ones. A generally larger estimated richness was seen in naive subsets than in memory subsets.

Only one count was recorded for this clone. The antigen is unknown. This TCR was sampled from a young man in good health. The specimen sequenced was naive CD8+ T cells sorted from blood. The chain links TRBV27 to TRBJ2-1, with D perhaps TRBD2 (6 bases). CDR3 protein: CASSLLNGGNEQFF. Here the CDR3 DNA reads TGTGCCAGCTCATTGCTTAACGGGGGCAATGAGCAGTTCTTC.